This T cell receptor beta chain was captured in a study of cytomegalovirus exposure and HLA in healthy donors (dated 2017 in TCRdb). With regard to the full study: According to an earlier analysis of a few hundred of the donors, about 179 million T cells yielded over 90 million unique TCR beta sequences and more than 250 Gb of sequence data. Across approximately 400 genotyped donors of the cohort, an average of about 240,000 unique TCR beta nucleotide sequences per donor were sequenced, and 15% to 20% of those sequences were non-productive. An early release covering roughly 600 HLA-typed donors comprised 250 to 350 gigabases of sequencing data and around 80 million unique TCR sequences. In the later analysis, no new phenotypic data were used to find candidate immune exposures; instead, reliance was placed on TCR beta sequences and their occurrence across donors. The number of typed donors differed by locus: about 620-640 for A, B, C, DRB1 and DQB1; some 500 for DQA1; 600 to 610 for DPA1; and 400 to 480 for DPB1. Every repertoire in the discovery cohort had been generated on one and the same sequencing platform. In an earlier analysis of about 590 of the donors, high-throughput TCR beta sequencing was used to judge whether each TCR beta V gene segment behaved as functional or pseudogenic. The genetic ancestry cluster associated with self-reported Caucasian donors included about 81% of the roughly 380 genotyped donors. In a later genetic analysis, genome-wide SNP genotypes for about three fifths of the roughly 670 donors were used, and that subset was treated as a discovery cohort. Both class I and class II loci were covered by HLA typing, at four-digit resolution. In addition to the first cohort of approximately 650 subjects, a separate validation cohort of 120 different subjects was used. To study patterns of TCR occurrence, a later analysis re-analyzed previously published TCR beta repertoires from around 660 donors and added high-resolution HLA genotyping. Donor age, sex, ethnicity and CMV serostatus were compiled alongside the repertoire data. The study combined high-throughput TCR immunosequencing, statistical association of individual TCRs with disease status, and machine learning to predict cytomegalovirus infection status. The T cell repertoires of several hundred subjects were profiled by immunosequencing and related to cytomegalovirus serostatus. Because of strong linkage in the cohort, 5 or 6 DR-DQ haplotypes were treated as single units for association and clustering. The aim of the study was to test whether cataloging public T cell receptors could identify signatures of past pathogen exposure. General conclusions and limits of the study: The classifier was reported to diagnose cytomegalovirus status with high specificity and sensitivity in both the original and validation cohorts. Linkage disequilibrium might explain the correlated functional status among segregating V segments, but an unknown experimental factor could not be ruled out. An association between a missense DCLRE1C variant and V-gene and J-gene trimming of TCR beta chains was found in a later genetic analysis and replicated in an independent cohort. For the cohort, immune exposure information was limited to CMV serostatus. A further reported finding was that TCR beta sequences accurately predicted the HLA-A and HLA-B alleles for most subjects in the first cohort. In a later analysis, 16,951 TCR beta sequences were associated with specific HLA alleles at a false discovery rate of 0.05. In a later analysis, TCR association rates were found to vary across HLA loci, with the most associated TCRs seen for DRB1 alleles and the fewest for HLA-C alleles. A cluster of highly shared sequence variants was judged likely to represent a technical artifact of the sequencing pipeline. While some public TCRs were present in many individuals, most TCR sequences turned up only very rarely across donors. Roughly uniform sequencing depth across donors was assumed in presence/absence analyses, although this assumption may not hold. Because HLA typing was missing for some donors at each locus, association tests included only the typed subset. In a later analysis, most CMV-associated TCR beta chains were found to appear HLA-restricted, with HLA associations seemingly driven largely by CMV exposure. An earlier analysis of some 560 of the donors showed that most TCR beta V segments appeared in productive rearrangements either about 90% or about 30% of the time, which broadly matched IMGT annotations. A later analysis found that HLA-associated TCR beta chains were more clonally expanded and had lower generation probabilities than equally common non-associated chains. Because counts were too low, about 18 rarely observed V segments, including chromosome 9 orphons, were excluded from the earlier analysis of some 540 of the donors. In a later genetic analysis, fewer N-insertions in productive TCRs were reported among donors in an Asian-associated ancestry cluster than the 666-donor mean. The cohort was sequenced for TCR beta chains only, and without alpha or paired-chain data the features that could be detected were limited. Some IMGT-functional V segments, including TRBV6-2 and TRBV6-3, could not be distinguished by the 87-base-pair reads and were therefore excluded. A few of the identified cytomegalovirus-associated TCR beta chains were confirmed in vitro to be specific for cytomegalovirus antigens. It was suggested by the authors that the approach could potentially be generalized to other disease states and immunological phenotypes. The study listed 164 TCR beta chains as associated with cytomegalovirus. When HLA alleles, especially DR and DQ, strongly co-occurred, TCR associations were difficult to assign to individual alleles. According to a later analysis, parvovirus B19, influenza, CMV and Epstein-Barr virus appeared linked to several top co-occurrence clusters.

Note on this clone: Its recognized antigen is unknown. One base away there is no much larger clone; base qualities are not given.

Receptors were amplified or captured by the immunoSEQ multiplex PCR assay. For the multiplex PCR, a mixture combining 60 forward primers for TCR Vbeta segments and 13 reverse primers for TCR Jbeta segments was used. The CDR3 region of rearranged TCR beta genes was amplified from genomic DNA with a multiplex PCR assay. On the Illumina HiSeq System, the amplified TCR beta libraries were sequenced as 87-base-pair reads. In the authors' own workflow: A later analysis tallied roughly 80 million unique TCR beta chains across the 640 or so repertoires, and approximately 12 million of those chains were shared by two or more donors. A nearest-neighbor algorithm error-corrected the raw reads and collapsed the reads into unique sequences, merging closely related sequences to remove PCR and sequencing errors. Alignment of CDR3 sequences to IMGT reference sequences was used to assign V, D and J gene segments. For a sequence to be retained, a match of at least six nucleotides to both a V gene segment and a J gene segment was required. A rearrangement counted as productive if the CDR3 had no stop codons and remained in frame with V and J, and every other rearrangement counted as non-productive. Following IMGT convention, CDR3 was defined as the stretch from the second conserved V-encoded cysteine up to the conserved J-encoded phenylalanine. Sequences without an unambiguous match to a single V gene segment were excluded from the earlier analysis of a few hundred of the donors. An earlier analysis of approximately 590 of the donors classified V segments as functional when productive rearrangements were above 56.7% and as segregating when the standard deviation between donors was above 5%. A statistical classification framework was built for diagnosing cytomegalovirus status from the catalog of TCR beta chain sequences. V and J gene assignment, in a later analysis, came from comparing TCR nucleotide sequences with IMGT/GENE-DB human TR gene sequences. Using the TCRdist pipeline, a later analysis assigned CDR3 sequences along with most-parsimonious VDJ recombination scenarios. In a later analysis, every TCR beta chain was defined by the combination of its CDR3 amino acid sequence and its V-gene family, and reads without a unique V-gene family were dropped. To address suspected cross-contamination and a sequencing artifact, a later analysis removed a few hundred highly shared, low-generation-probability nucleotide sequences. A later analysis calculated a clonal expansion index for each public chain from normalized within-repertoire ranks of inferred template counts. A later analysis computed generation probabilities with a VDJ recombination model fitted to out-of-frame rearrangements, and checked the results against IGoR. Hypergeometric tests were used in a later analysis to score TCR-TCR, TCR-HLA and TCR-CMV co-occurrence, with a repertoire-size bias correction applied to the TCR pairs. In a later analysis, false discovery rates were estimated by permuting HLA or CMV assignments 20 times. In a later analysis, co-occurring TCRs were grouped using DBSCAN, and TCRdist sequence similarity was added for clustering within HLA-allele-positive subsets. Repertoires with fewer than 30,000 or more than 120,000 public chains, plus five repertoires with anomalous nucleotide sharing, were excluded from co-occurrence clustering. The table was pulled from immuneACCESS by TCRdb, which kept in-frame rearrangements only. Such tables lose some clones; where checked, under half of the loss comes from unresolved V genes, and the rest has no known cause. The V and J calls and clone size are taken from that table; D and trimming were inferred from the DNA. The sample includes fewer than 110,000 clones, with around 76% observed a single time. Roughly 3% of the sample rests with the top ten.

The CDR3 numbers 13 residues from cysteine through phenylalanine. The retained sequence is limited to the CDR3, 39 bases, with the frame set at the first base. The germline V gene (reference sequence) supplies CDR1 SGHNT and CDR2 YYREEE. V is reduced by 3 bases and J by 8 bases, leaving a spacing of 14 bases between them. In total, 666 healthy bone marrow donors made up the cohort. At the time of sampling, all cohort members were nominally healthy, though unrecorded immune exposures were likely present. The donor tested CMV seropositive and was one of the 289 seropositive cohort members. A peripheral blood sample was provided by each donor, and peripheral blood mononuclear cells were used for TCR beta sequencing. The Qiagen DNeasy Blood Extraction Kit was used to extract genomic DNA from the blood cell samples.

This receptor was identified in a man aged 30 to 45 in good health and CMV-seropositive. The chain uses TRBV5-4 and TRBJ1-2; confidence is insufficient to name the D gene. The sequenced sample consisted of PBMCs. The CDR3 loop reads CASSSRDFGGYTF. The nucleotide sequence is given as TGTGCCAGCAGCTCCCGCGATTTCGGGGGCTACACCTTC.